Listed below are T cell receptor beta chains from one sample, sequenced in a study of untreated major depressive disorder. Data came from immunoSEQ multiplex PCR; TCRdb stores just in-frame clones and leaves some out. The table shows under 30,000 clones, with 90% to 95% occurring only once. What was sequenced was CD4+ T cells from PBMCs. These TCRs come from a woman aged 25 to 45 with major depressive disorder. CDR3s include the opening cysteine and the closing phenylalanine or tryptophan. A D gene is named only where the DNA matches it firmly. Expanded clones get a size class; other rows say once, few or many, or leave the size out.

v_call,d_call,clone_size,j_call,cdr3_nt,cdr3_aa
TRBV4-2,TRBD2,once,TRBJ2-1,TGTGCCAGCAGCCAGGGGACTAGGAATGAGCAGTTCTTC,CASSQGTRNEQFF
TRBV6-4,.,.,TRBJ2-7,TGTGCCAGCAGTCACAGGACTGCCAGGGAGCAGTACTTC,CASSHRTAREQYF
TRBV5-1,.,.,TRBJ2-1,TGCGCCAGCAGCTTAGGTGGGGGCTCCTACAATGAGCAGTTCTTC,CASSLGGGSYNEQFF
TRBV12-5,.,few,TRBJ1-1,TGTGCTAGTGCGGGGAGCACTGAAGCTTTCTTT,CASAGSTEAFF
TRBV5-1,.,.,TRBJ2-7,TGCGCCAGCAGCTTGGAGAAGAGCTACGAGCAGTACTTC,CASSLEKSYEQYF
TRBV7-2,.,.,TRBJ1-2,TGTGCCAGCAGCACAGGGAGGTGGGGCTACACCTTC,CASSTGRWGYTF
TRBV5-6,TRBD1,.,TRBJ1-6,TGTGCCAGCAGCCTCCCAGGGCAGGGGGAAGAGACGGCCCTCCACTTT,CASSLPGQGEETALHF
TRBV28,TRBD2,.,TRBJ2-7,TGTGCCAGCAGTTTGGTAGCGGGAGCCCGAATCTCCTACGAGCAGTACTTC,CASSLVAGARISYEQYF
TRBV5-5,.,.,TRBJ1-1,TGTGCCAGCAGCGCGGGGGCCTTGAACACTGAAGCTTTCTTT,CASSAGALNTEAFF
TRBV19,.,.,TRBJ1-4,TGTGCCAGTAGGAAGGACATTTTGGGTGAAAAACTGTTTTTT,CASRKDILGEKLFF
TRBV7-2,.,.,TRBJ1-2,TGTGCCAGCAGCTTAGCTCAGGGACACTATGGCTACACCTTC,CASSLAQGHYGYTF
TRBV19,.,once,TRBJ2-3,TGTGCCAGTAGCCCTCCCCAGGGTTCAGATACGCAGTATTTT,CASSPPQGSDTQYF
TRBV11-2,.,.,TRBJ1-4,TGTGCCAGCAGCTTAGCGGGTGGGAGTGAAAAACTGTTTTTT,CASSLAGGSEKLFF
TRBV7-9,.,.,TRBJ1-1,TGTGCCAGCAGCCGCGAACCCCAAGCTTTCTTT,CASSREPQAFF
TRBV9,.,.,TRBJ1-1,TGTGCCAGCAGCGTACAGTCAGTGGGAGGGGGCACTGAAGCTTTCTTT,CASSVQSVGGGTEAFF
TRBV6-6,TRBD1,.,TRBJ2-7,TGTGCCAGCAGTTACATGGGACAGGACTTCGAGCAGTACTTC,CASSYMGQDFEQYF
TRBV10-3,TRBD1,.,TRBJ1-1,TGTGCCATCAACCGGGGACAGGGAGGAACTGAAGCTTTCTTT,CAINRGQGGTEAFF
TRBV5-6,.,.,TRBJ2-5,TGTGCCAGCAGCTCTATGGAGACCCAGTACTTC,CASSSMETQYF
TRBV2,TRBD2,.,TRBJ2-3,TGTGCCAGCACTCGCATGACTAGCGGCCGCACAGATACGCAGTATTTT,CASTRMTSGRTDTQYF
TRBV6-5,.,.,TRBJ2-3,TGTGCCAGCAGCGTTTTTTACACTAGCACAGATACGCAGTATTTT,CASSVFYTSTDTQYF